This T cell receptor (beta chain) was recorded in a study of T cells after yellow fever vaccination. The V gene lost 3 bases and the J gene lost 13 bases, with 25 bases spanning the gap. Germline assignment: CDR1 DFQATT and CDR2 SNEGSKA (reference sequence). The CDR3 totals 15 residues. This clonotype was seen more than once but under ten times. Its target is not known. Study-level findings and limits: Although most clonotypes did not, a small share appeared in both CD4 and CD8 compartments.

MiXCR, applied by TCRdb to the 5' RACE reads, yields one record per CDR3 protein. The sample has about 240,000 distinct CDR3 sequences, 6.9% seen once. The TCR originated in a man aged 25 to 45 who received the YFV17D yellow fever vaccine. Material: CD4+ T cells sorted from PBMCs, obtained 15 days after the yellow fever booster vaccination. The chain links TRBV20-1 to TRBJ2-1; D gene unclear. The CDR3 coding sequence is TGCAGTGCTAGGGGGTCAAGGCAAACCAACGTCGGCCAGTTCTTC. Protein product: CSARGSRQTNVGQFF.